The 22 T cell receptor beta chains below all came from one sample that was sequenced in a study of OX40 agonist ivuxolimab in advanced cancers. TCRdb's copy holds only in-frame clones and misses some; the assay was immunoSEQ multiplex PCR. Altogether roughly 91,000 clones are present, roughly 90% being singletons, with the ten largest covering around 0.76%. The material sequenced was CD4+ or CD8+ T cells sorted from blood, taken in a trial of the OX40 agonist ivuxolimab. These receptors all stem from an adult with an advanced solid tumor such as melanoma, head and neck, liver or kidney cancer.

The chain recombines TRBV28 with TRBJ2-5; 7 nucleotides line up with TRBD2. CDR1 is MDHEN and CDR2 is SYDVKM in the germline V gene. The J segment lost 3 bases and the V segment lost 8 bases, leaving 6 bases of the junction unmatched. The CDR3 sequence is 13 residues long. The CDR3 loop is CASFSGRKETQYF. CDR3 coding DNA: TGTGCCAGCTTTTCCGGGAGGAAAGAGACCCAGTACTTC.

This sequence joins TRBV9 and TRBJ2-1, with 11 bases that match TRBD2. This CDR3 is built from 17 residues. The ends lost 4 bases at V and 8 bases at J; junction bases unmatched: 14. Germline CDR1 and CDR2: SGDLS and YYNGEE. The CDR3 region has the DNA TGTGCCAGCAGCCTCACCCCCCTAGCGGGGGGAGTCGATGAGCAGTTCTTC. Protein: CASSLTPLAGGVDEQFF.

The gene calls are TRBV11-3 and TRBJ2-7, with a weak D call TRBD2 (6 bases). Trimming left V 0 bases short and J 2 bases short, with 20 bases between. Germline V gene lookup returns CDR1 SGHNT and CDR2 YENEEA. The CDR3 runs to 18 residues. The CDR3 is CASSLESGEGGRAYEQYF. The CDR3 DNA follows: TGTGCCAGCAGCTTAGAATCGGGCGAAGGAGGGAGAGCCTACGAGCAGTACTTC.

V and J are TRBV7-9 and TRBJ2-5; tentatively, D is TRBD1 or TRBD2 (5 bases each). V was pared by 5 bases and J by 1 base, with 11 bases between. This CDR3 comprises 14 residues. Germline V lookup: CDR1 SEHNR, CDR2 FQNEAQ (reference sequence). CDR3 DNA sequence: TGTGCCAGCAGCCTGGGGACGGTCCAAGAGACCCAGTACTTC. The encoded protein is CASSLGTVQETQYF. Looking up the rest from reference TRBV7-9 and TRBJ2-5 gives the full variable domain: DTGVSQNPRHKITKRGQNVTFRCDPISEHNRLYWYRQTLGQGPEFLTYFQNEAQLEKSRLLSDRFSAERPKGSFSTLEIQRTEQGDSAMYLCASSLGTVQETQYFGPGTRLLVL.

V is TRBV5-1 and J is TRBJ2-5; D is perhaps TRBD1 or TRBD2 (5 bases each). Trimming took off 0 bases at V and 7 bases at J, with 19 bases between the two ends. CDR1 and CDR2 from the germline V gene are SGHRS and YFSETQ. The CDR3 contains 16 residues. The CDR3 sequence: CASSLAGASPFGTQYF. The DNA of the CDR3 is TGCGCCAGCAGCTTGGCCGGGGCTTCCCCGTTTGGGACCCAGTACTTC.

The table lists this clone with a count of one. This chain uses TRBV10-1 with TRBJ2-3; 7 positions match TRBD1. Germline V gene lookup returns CDR1 WNHNN and CDR2 SYGVQD (reference sequence). The CDR3 consists of 15 residues. V trimming: 2 bases; J trimming: 6 bases; junction bases outside the gene matches: 8. The CDR3 nucleotides are TGCGCCAGCAGTGAGCGACAGGGTCCAGGGGATACGCAGTATTTT. It is translated as CASSERQGPGDTQYF.

This chain connects TRBV5-6 to TRBJ2-5; D is undetermined. V gave up 5 bases and J gave up 1 base, with 9 bases separating them. The V gene's germline CDR1 is SGHDT and CDR2 YYEEEE. CDR3 size: 13 residues. The CDR3 here is CASRWAAQETQYF. The CDR3 coding sequence is TGTGCCAGCAGGTGGGCGGCCCAAGAGACCCAGTACTTC.

The rearrangement joins TRBV6-1 to TRBJ1-4; perhaps TRBD1 as D (5 bases). The CDR3 loop spans 13 amino acids. V dropped 9 bases and J dropped 8 bases, with 16 bases sitting between them. In germline, CDR1 is MNHNS, CDR2 SASEGT. CDR3 region: CASNEGAKEKLFF. Here the CDR3 DNA reads TGTGCCAGTAACGAAGGGGCCAAGGAAAAACTGTTTTTT.

The chain employs TRBV6-5 and TRBJ2-7; TRBD1 matches at 10 bases. The CDR3 has 15 amino acids. The ends lost 6 bases at V and 5 bases at J; junction bases unmatched: 10. CDR1 and CDR2 (germline): MNHEY, SVGAGI. The CDR3: CASSSIRGTGDEQYF. For the CDR3, the DNA is TGTGCCAGCAGCTCGATCCGCGGGACAGGGGACGAGCAGTACTTC.

The chain uses TRBV7-9 and TRBJ2-5; no definite D call. Germline values: CDR1 SEHNR, CDR2 FQNEAQ (reference sequence). The CDR3 sequence is 13 residues long. Trimming took off 5 bases at V and 1 base at J, with 8 bases between the two ends. DNA for the CDR3: TGTGCCAGCAGCCTCGACATCCAAGAGACCCAGTACTTC. It specifies CASSLDIQETQYF. Drawing the rest from reference TRBV7-9 and TRBJ2-5, the complete variable domain is DTGVSQNPRHKITKRGQNVTFRCDPISEHNRLYWYRQTLGQGPEFLTYFQNEAQLEKSRLLSDRFSAERPKGSFSTLEIQRTEQGDSAMYLCASSLDIQETQYFGPGTRLLVL.

This sequence joins TRBV30 and TRBJ2-7; the match to TRBD2 covers 9 bases. The CDR3 is 15 amino acids. V dropped 3 bases and J dropped 4; count of bases not matched to a gene: 10. The germline gives CDR1 GTSNPN, CDR2 SVGIG (reference sequence). CDR3 in DNA: TGTGCCTGGAGGGAGTTTAGCGGGGGATTTTACGAGCAGTACTTC. This gives the protein CAWREFSGGFYEQYF. Full variable domain (remainder filled in from reference TRBV30 and TRBJ2-7): SQTIHQWPATLVQPVGSPLSLECTVEGTSNPNLYWYRQAAGRGLQLLFYSVGIGQISSEVPQNLSASRPQDRQFILSSKKLLLSDSGFYLCAWREFSGGFYEQYFGPGTRLTVT.

The rearrangement uses TRBV9 and TRBJ1-4; possible D gene TRBD1, 6 bases. This CDR3 has 16 amino acids. CDR1 is SGDLS and CDR2 is YYNGEE in the germline V gene. Trimming took off 0 bases at V and 3 bases at J, with 12 bases between the two ends. CDR3 in DNA: TGTGCCAGCAGCGTAGCCGGAGGGGGGGCTAATGAAAAACTGTTTTTT. Amino acids: CASSVAGGGANEKLFF.

The chain recombines TRBV28 with TRBJ2-2, with no clear D. The CDR3 extends over 16 amino acids. V gave up 4 bases and J gave up 1 base, with 13 bases separating them. The germline V gene encodes CDR1 MDHEN and CDR2 SYDVKM. DNA for the CDR3: TGTGCCAGCAGTTCTATCGGACGGAGGAACACCGGGGAGCTGTTTTTT. Translated: CASSSIGRRNTGELFF.

J is TRBJ1-2 and V is TRBV6-1; TRBD1 matches at 7 bases. Germline loops: CDR1 MNHNS, CDR2 SASEGT. This CDR3 spans 14 amino acids. The V gene end was trimmed by 6 bases and the J gene end by 0 bases; junction bases not matched to a gene: 4. The CDR3: CASRRDRANYGYTF. The CDR3 DNA reads as TGTGCCAGCAGGCGGGACAGAGCTAACTATGGCTACACCTTC.

V is TRBV18 and J is TRBJ1-1; 8 bases match TRBD1. The germline V gene encodes CDR1 KGHSH and CDR2 LQKENI. The CDR3 length is 15 residues. The V segment lost 0 bases and the J segment 1 base; nucleotides outside the gene matches: 1. CDR3 amino acids: CASSPPGTGNTEAFF. The CDR3 coding sequence is TGTGCCAGCTCACCACCGGGGACAGGGAACACTGAAGCTTTCTTT. Looking up the rest from reference TRBV18 and TRBJ1-1 gives the full variable domain: NAGVMQNPRHLVRRRGQEARLRCSPMKGHSHVYWYRQLPEEGLKFMVYLQKENIIDESGMPKERFSAEFPKEGPSILRIQQVVRGDSAAYFCASSPPGTGNTEAFFGQGTRLTVV.

This chain joins TRBV5-1 and TRBJ1-1; D not resolved. The germline gives CDR1 SGHRS, CDR2 YFSETQ. V dropped 5 bases and J dropped 0 bases, with 14 bases sitting between them. CDR3 length: 15 amino acids. The CDR3 loop is CASREAGFMNTEAFF. The CDR3 DNA is TGCGCCAGCAGGGAAGCCGGGTTCATGAACACTGAAGCTTTCTTT.

This clone appeared a few times. V is TRBV6-6 and J is TRBJ1-5; possibly TRBD1 for D (6 bases). The V gene lost 7 bases and the J gene lost 0 bases, with 10 bases spanning the gap. Germline CDR1 reads MNHNY; CDR2 reads SVGAGI (reference sequence). CDR3 length: 14 residues. This chain's CDR3 is CASNDRYSNQPQHF. DNA of the CDR3: TGTGCCAGCAATGACAGGTATAGCAATCAGCCCCAGCATTTT.

This clone was found once. The gene calls are TRBV7-8 and TRBJ2-7, with D uncertain. This CDR3 has 15 amino acids. With 5 bases removed from V and 2 bases from J, the gap between germline ends came to 16 bases. Germline CDR1 is SGHVS and CDR2 is FQNEAQ. The DNA of the CDR3 is TGTGCCAGCAGCCAAGGACGAGTCGGTACCTACGAGCAGTACTTC. Protein: CASSQGRVGTYEQYF.

This chain links TRBV13 with TRBJ2-7; the match to TRBD2 covers 9 bases. The germline V gene encodes CDR1 PRHDT and CDR2 FYEKMQ (reference sequence). With V trimmed by 5 bases and J by 0 bases, 11 bases remained unmatched. The CDR3 contains 17 residues. DNA of the CDR3: TGTGCCAGCAGCGCCGGACTAGCGATCCGAAGCTCCTACGAGCAGTACTTC. Translation gives CASSAGLAIRSSYEQYF.

This sequence joins TRBV11-2 and TRBJ2-2; 14 nucleotides line up with TRBD2. Looked up from germline, CDR1 is SGHAT and CDR2 is FQNNGV. The CDR3 has 17 amino acids. Trimming at V came to 1 base and at J to 6 bases, leaving 4 bases not matched to a gene. The CDR3 sequence is CASSLGRTSGGPGELFF. The DNA for the CDR3 is TGTGCCAGCAGCTTAGGCCGGACTAGCGGGGGGCCCGGGGAGCTGTTTTTT.

The rearrangement links TRBV10-3 to TRBJ2-5; 11 bases map to TRBD2. This CDR3 is built from 15 residues. The ends lost 5 bases at V and 4 bases at J; junction bases unmatched: 6. Germline CDR1 reads ENHRY; CDR2 reads SYGVKD. CDR3 bases: TGTGCCATCAGTCCCGGGACTAGCGGTGGAGAGACCCAGTACTTC. Protein: CAISPGTSGGETQYF.

The J gene is TRBJ2-2, the V gene TRBV28; 10 nucleotides match TRBD2. This CDR3 is 14 amino acids long. The V gene's germline CDR1 is MDHEN and CDR2 SYDVKM. V was pared by 7 bases and J by 5 bases, with 4 bases of the junction left unmatched. CDR3 coding DNA: TGTGCCAGCATAGCGGGGGGACCAACCGGGGAGCTGTTTTTT. Its translation: CASIAGGPTGELFF.